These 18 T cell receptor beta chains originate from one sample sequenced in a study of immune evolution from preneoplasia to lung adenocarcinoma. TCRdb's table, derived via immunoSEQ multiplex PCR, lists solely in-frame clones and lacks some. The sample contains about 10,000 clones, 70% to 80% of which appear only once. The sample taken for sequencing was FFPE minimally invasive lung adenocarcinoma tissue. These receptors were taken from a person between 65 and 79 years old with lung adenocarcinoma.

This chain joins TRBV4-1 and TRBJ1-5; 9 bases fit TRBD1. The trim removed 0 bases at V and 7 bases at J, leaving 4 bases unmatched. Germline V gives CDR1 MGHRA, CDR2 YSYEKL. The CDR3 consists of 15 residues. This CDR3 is CASSQDRQGGQPQHF. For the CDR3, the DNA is TGCGCCAGCAGCCAAGACAGACAGGGGGGACAGCCCCAGCATTTT.

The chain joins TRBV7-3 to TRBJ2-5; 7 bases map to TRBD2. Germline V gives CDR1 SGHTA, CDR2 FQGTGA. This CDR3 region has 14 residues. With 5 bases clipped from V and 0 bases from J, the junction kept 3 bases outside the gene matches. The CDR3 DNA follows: TGTGCCAGCAGCCCCGGGGGGTACCAAGAGACCCAGTACTTC. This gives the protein CASSPGGYQETQYF.

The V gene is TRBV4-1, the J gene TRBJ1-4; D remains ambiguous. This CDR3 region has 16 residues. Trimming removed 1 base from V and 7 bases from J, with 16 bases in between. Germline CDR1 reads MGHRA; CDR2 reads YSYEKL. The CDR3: CASSQGEAPGVEKLFF. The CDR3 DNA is TGCGCCAGCAGCCAAGGAGAAGCACCCGGGGTTGAAAAACTGTTTTTT.

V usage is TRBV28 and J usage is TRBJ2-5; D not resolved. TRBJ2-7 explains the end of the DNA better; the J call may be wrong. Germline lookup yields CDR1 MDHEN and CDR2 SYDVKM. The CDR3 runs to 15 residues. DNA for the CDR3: TGTGCCAGCAGTTTATTGAGACCAGGTTCCTACGAGCAGTACTTC. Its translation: CASSLLRPGSYEQYF.

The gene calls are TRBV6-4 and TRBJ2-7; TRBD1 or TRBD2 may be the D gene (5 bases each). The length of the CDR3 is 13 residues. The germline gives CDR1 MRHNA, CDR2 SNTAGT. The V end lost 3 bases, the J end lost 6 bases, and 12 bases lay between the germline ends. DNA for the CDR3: TGTGCCAGCAGTGAGGGGGAGCGCTCCGAGCAGTACTTC. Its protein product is CASSEGERSEQYF.

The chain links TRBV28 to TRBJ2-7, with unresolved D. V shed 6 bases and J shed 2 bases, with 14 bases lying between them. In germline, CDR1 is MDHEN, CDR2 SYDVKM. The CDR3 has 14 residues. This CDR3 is CASRIGSHPYEQYF. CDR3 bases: TGTGCCAGCAGGATAGGGTCCCACCCCTACGAGCAGTACTTC.

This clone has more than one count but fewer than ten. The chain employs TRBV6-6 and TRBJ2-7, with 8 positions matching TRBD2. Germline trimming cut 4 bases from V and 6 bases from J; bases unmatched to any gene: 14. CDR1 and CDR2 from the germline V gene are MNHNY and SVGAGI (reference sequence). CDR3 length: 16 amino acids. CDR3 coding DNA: TGTGCCAGCAGTTTACTCGAAAGCGGGAGAGGTACCGAGCAGTACTTC. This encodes CASSLLESGRGTEQYF.

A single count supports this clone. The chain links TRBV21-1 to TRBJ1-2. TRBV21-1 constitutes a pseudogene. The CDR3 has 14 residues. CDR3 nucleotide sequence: TGTGCCAGCAGCACCGGGGGCAGGGTCTATGGCTACACCTTC. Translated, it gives CASSTGGRVYGYTF.

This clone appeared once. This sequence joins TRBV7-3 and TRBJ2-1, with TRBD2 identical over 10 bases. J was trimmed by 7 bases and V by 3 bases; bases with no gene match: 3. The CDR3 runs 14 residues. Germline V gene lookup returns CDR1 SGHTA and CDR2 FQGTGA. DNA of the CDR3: TGTGCCAGCAGCTTCGGGACTAGCGTGAATGAGCAGTTCTTC. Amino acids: CASSFGTSVNEQFF.

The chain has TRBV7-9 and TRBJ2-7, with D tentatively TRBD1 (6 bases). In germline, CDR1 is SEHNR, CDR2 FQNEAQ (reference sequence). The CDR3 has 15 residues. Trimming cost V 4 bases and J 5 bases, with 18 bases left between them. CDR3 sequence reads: CASSSPGQKEHEQYF. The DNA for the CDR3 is TGTGCCAGCAGCTCCCCGGGACAAAAGGAACACGAGCAGTACTTC.

The CDR3: CASSEIAESTDTQYF. DNA of the CDR3: TGTGCCAGCAGTGAAATAGCGGAAAGCACAGATACGCAGTATTTT. The V call is TRBV6-4, the J call TRBJ2-3; a possible D gene is TRBD2 (6 bases). Germline V gene sequence: CDR1 MRHNA, CDR2 SNTAGT. Trimming removed 3 bases at V and 0 bases at J, with 10 bases between. The CDR3 runs 15 residues.

CDR3 nucleotide sequence: TGTGCCAGTAGTATCGGAGGTTATGGGGCCAACGTCCTGACTTTC. The encoded protein is CASSIGGYGANVLTF. J is TRBJ2-6 and V is TRBV19; possible D gene TRBD2, 5 bases. CDR3 size: 15 residues. Trimming cost V 3 bases and J 3 bases, with 9 bases left between them. CDR1 LNHDA and CDR2 SQIVND come from the germline V gene (reference sequence). Looking up the rest from reference TRBV19 and TRBJ2-6 gives the full variable domain: DGGITQSPKYLFRKEGQNVTLSCEQNLNHDAMYWYRQDPGQGLRLIYYSQIVNDFQKGDIAEGYSVSREKKESFPLTVTSAQKNPTAFYLCASSIGGYGANVLTFGAGSRLTVL.

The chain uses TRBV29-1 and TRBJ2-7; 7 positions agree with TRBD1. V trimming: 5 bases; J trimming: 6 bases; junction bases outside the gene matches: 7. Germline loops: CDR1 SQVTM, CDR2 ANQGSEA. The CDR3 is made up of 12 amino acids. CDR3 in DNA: TGCAGCGTTCTCCTCTCAGGGGGCGAGCAGTACTTC. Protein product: CSVLLSGGEQYF.

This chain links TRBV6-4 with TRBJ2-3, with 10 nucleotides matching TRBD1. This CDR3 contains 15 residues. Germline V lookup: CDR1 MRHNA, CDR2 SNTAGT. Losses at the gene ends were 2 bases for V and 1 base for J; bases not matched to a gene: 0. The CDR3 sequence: CASSDGTGGTDTQYF. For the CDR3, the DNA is TGTGCCAGCAGTGACGGGACAGGGGGCACAGATACGCAGTATTTT.

The CDR3 DNA is TGTGCCAGCAGGGCGGCAACAGGGTGGAATTCACCCCTCCACTTT. It codes for CASRAATGWNSPLHF. V gene TRBV6-1 combines with J gene TRBJ1-6; possibly TRBD1 for D (6 bases). The CDR3 consists of 15 residues. Germline CDR1 is MNHNS and CDR2 is SASEGT. V lost 6 bases, J lost 7 bases, and 16 bases lay in between.

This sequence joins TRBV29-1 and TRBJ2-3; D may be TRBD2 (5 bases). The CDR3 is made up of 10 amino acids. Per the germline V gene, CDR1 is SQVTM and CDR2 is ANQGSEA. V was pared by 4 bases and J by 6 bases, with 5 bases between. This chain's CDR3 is CSVGEDTQYF. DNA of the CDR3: TGCAGCGTTGGGGAGGATACGCAGTATTTT.

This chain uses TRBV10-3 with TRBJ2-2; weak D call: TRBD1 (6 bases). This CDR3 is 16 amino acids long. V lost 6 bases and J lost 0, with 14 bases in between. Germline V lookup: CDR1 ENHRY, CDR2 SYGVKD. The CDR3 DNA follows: TGTGCCATCAGGGGGGCAGGGAGCACGAACACCGGGGAGCTGTTTTTT. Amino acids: CAIRGAGSTNTGELFF.

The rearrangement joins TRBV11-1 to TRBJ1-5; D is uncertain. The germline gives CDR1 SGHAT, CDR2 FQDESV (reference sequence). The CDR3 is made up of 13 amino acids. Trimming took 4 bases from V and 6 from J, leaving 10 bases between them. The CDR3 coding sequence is TGTGCCAGCAGCTGGGGTTTTGGTCAGCCCCAGCATTTT. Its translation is CASSWGFGQPQHF. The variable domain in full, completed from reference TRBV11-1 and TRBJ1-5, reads EAEVAQSPRYKITEKSQAVAFWCDPISGHATLYWYRQILGQGPELLVQFQDESVVDDSQLPKDRFSAERLKGVDSTLKIQPAELGDSAMYLCASSWGFGQPQHFGDGTRLSIL.